This T cell receptor beta chain emerged from a study of tumor-infiltrating lymphocytes in primary liver carcinoma. TCR beta cDNA was prepared out of 500 ng total RNA by means of a constant-region primer. It was through three nested multiplex PCR rounds of slightly modified ARM-PCR that TCR beta libraries arose. TRBV1-TRBV30 forward primers paired with a C-beta reverse primer drove the first two PCR rounds, approximately 11 cycles each. TCRdb ran MiXCR on the multiplex PCR reads and lists one entry per CDR3 protein. The profile covers about 120,000 distinct CDR3 sequences, with less than 75% appearing a single time and roughly 8.1% taken by the ten largest. The CDR3 spans 11 residues. Per germline, CDR1 SQVTM and CDR2 ANQGSEA. Starting material for RNA and DNA co-extraction consisted of about 17-31 mg of unsorted bulk tissue. Surgeons treated the primary liver carcinoma of the patients by surgical resection. The study enrolled treatment-naive patients with chronic HBV infection.

This sequence originates from a woman aged 55-70 years with primary liver carcinoma and hepatitis B virus infection. The specimen was tumor-adjacent normal liver tissue. The chain carries TRBV29-1 and TRBJ1-2; maybe TRBD1 (6 bases). The CDR3 sequence: CNVGAGDGYTF. In nucleotides, the CDR3 is TGCAACGTGGGGGCAGGAGATGGCTACACCTTC. The full variable domain, with the rest looked up from reference TRBV29-1 and TRBJ1-2, is SAVISQKPSRDICQRGTSLTIQCQVDSQVTMMFWYRQQPGQSLTLIATANQGSEATYESGFVIDKFPISRPNLTFSTLTVSNMSPEDSSIYLCNVGAGDGYTFGSGTRLTVV.